These T cell receptor beta chains were read from a single sample in a study of CD8+ T cells in alopecia areata. This table comes from immunoSEQ multiplex PCR, and its TCRdb copy is limited to in-frame clones, with some not included. The sample contains 160,000 or so clones, roughly 58% of which appear only once. Sample: CD4+ T cells sorted from blood, taken between weeks 55 and 65, from a patient treated with tofacitinib. The receptors stem from a human donor with alopecia areata. CDR3s include the opening cysteine and the closing phenylalanine or tryptophan. The D gene is left open where the match is weak. The listing skips clone size in some rows; elsewhere it reads once, few, many or a size class.

abundance | j_gene | d_gene | v_gene | CDR3nt | CDR3aa
few | TRBJ2-6 | TRBD2 | TRBV6-5 | TGTGCCAGCCAGACAGCGGGGAATCAAGGAGTCCTGACTTTC | CASQTAGNQGVLTF
- | TRBJ2-4 | - | TRBV6-5 | TGTGCCAGCAGTTACGGGGGAGCCAAAAACATTCAGTACTTC | CASSYGGAKNIQYF
- | TRBJ2-3 | - | TRBV30 | TGTGCCTGGACCTCCCGGAGGGGGGTGGAAGATACGCAGTATTTT | CAWTSRRGVEDTQYF
- | TRBJ1-6 | - | TRBV9 | TGTGCCAGCAGCGTTGGTTCACCCCTCCACTTT | CASSVGSPLHF
- | TRBJ1-1 | - | TRBV29-1 | TGCAGCGTTGAAGATGACCACGGAACCTCCATTTTCCCAAGGAACACTGAAGCTTTCTTT | CSVEDDHGTSIFPRNTEAFF
- | TRBJ2-3 | - | TRBV5-6 | TGTGCCAGCAGCTTCAGGGTCCCAGATACGCAGTATTTT | CASSFRVPDTQYF
- | TRBJ2-3 | TRBD2 | TRBV5-4 | TGTGCCAGCAGTTTCCCCGGACTAGCGGGGTATACGCAGTATTTT | CASSFPGLAGYTQYF
- | TRBJ2-3 | - | TRBV5-1 | TGCGCCAGCAGCGCGACTAGCACAGATACGCAGTATTTT | CASSATSTDTQYF
once | TRBJ2-2 | - | TRBV30 | TGTGCCTGGAGTCCCTCCCGCACCGGGACCATCGGGGAGCTGTTTTTT | CAWSPSRTGTIGELFF
few | TRBJ2-7 | - | TRBV30 | TGTGCCTGGAGATCCCCCCCGTCCGAGCAGTACTTC | CAWRSPPSEQYF
few | TRBJ1-1 | TRBD1 | TRBV7-8 | TGTGCCAGCAGCTTCAACAGGGGGCGAAGCACTGAAGCTTTCTTT | CASSFNRGRSTEAFF
- | TRBJ1-2 | - | TRBV4-1 | TGCGCCAGCAGCCAACCTACAGGTGCAGCTAACTATGGCTACACCTTC | CASSQPTGAANYGYTF
- | TRBJ1-1 | - | TRBV30 | TGTGCCTGGAGACCCCAGGGATGGGCTGAAGCTTTCTTT | CAWRPQGWAEAFF
- | TRBJ1-2 | - | TRBV14 | TGTGCCAGCAGCCAAGCTAGGAACTATGGCTACACCTTC | CASSQARNYGYTF
few | TRBJ2-7 | - | TRBV15 | TGTGCCACCAGCAGAGGGACGGGTAAGAGTAGCGAGCAGTACTTC | CATSRGTGKSSEQYF
- | TRBJ2-2 | - | TRBV29-1 | TGCAGCGTTGGAGGGCGGGCAAACACCGGGGAGCTGTTTTTT | CSVGGRANTGELFF
- | TRBJ2-7 | TRBD2 | TRBV9 | TGTGCCAGCAGCGTAGGACCCCACGCCCTAGCGGGGCCCTACGAGCAGTACTTC | CASSVGPHALAGPYEQYF
- | TRBJ1-6 | TRBD1 | TRBV29-1 | TGCAGCGTTGGGGACAGGGGGGATTCACCCCTCCACTTT | CSVGDRGDSPLHF
- | TRBJ1-1 | - | TRBV6-5 | TGTGCCAGCAGTGATCTCACTGAAGCTTTCTTT | CASSDLTEAFF
few | TRBJ2-3 | - | TRBV6-5 | TGTGCCGGTGGAGGGCTGGGCACAGATACGCAGTATTTT | CAGGGLGTDTQYF
- | TRBJ1-5 | - | TRBV30 | TGTGCCTGGAGTGTTACGAACAATCAGCCCCAGCATTTT | CAWSVTNNQPQHF
- | TRBJ1-6 | - | TRBV5-1 | TGCGCCAGCAGTCGAATCAGGACTGCCGAATCACCCCTCCACTTT | CASSRIRTAESPLHF
- | TRBJ2-5 | - | TRBV30 | TGTGCCTGGAATGCGAGGCTTAAAGAGACCCAGTACTTC | CAWNARLKETQYF
- | TRBJ1-4 | - | TRBV4-2 | TGTGCCAGCAGCCAAGAAATAGCAACTAATGAAAAACTGTTTTTT | CASSQEIATNEKLFF
- | TRBJ2-1 | - | TRBV7-8 | TGTGCCAGCAGCTTAGACGGGGGCTTCTACAATGAGCAGTTCTTC | CASSLDGGFYNEQFF
few | TRBJ2-3 | - | TRBV6-6 | TGTGCCAGCAGTTACTATAGAACAGATACGCAGTATTTT | CASSYYRTDTQYF
- | TRBJ1-1 | - | TRBV29-1 | TGCAGCGTTCGGAGCACAGGGTTTCGGGTGGACACTGAAGCTTTCTTT | CSVRSTGFRVDTEAFF
- | TRBJ1-5 | - | TRBV5-1 | TGCGCCAGCAGCTTGTCTGGGGGGCGGAATCAGCCCCAGCATTTT | CASSLSGGRNQPQHF
few | TRBJ1-6 | TRBD1 | TRBV27 | TGTGCCAGCAGTTTATTGGGACAGGGGTTTTCGGCTAATAATTCACCCCTCCACTTT | CASSLLGQGFSANNSPLHF
- | TRBJ1-1 | - | TRBV2 | TGTGCCAGCAGTGAGGCAGTAGCGTTCTTT | CASSEAVAFF
- | TRBJ1-2 | TRBD1 | TRBV29-1 | TGCAGCGTTCTCGGGACAGACTATGGCTACACCTTC | CSVLGTDYGYTF
- | TRBJ2-7 | TRBD1 | TRBV5-6 | TGTGCCAGCAGCTCAATGCGGACAGGCTACGAGCAGTACTTC | CASSSMRTGYEQYF
once | TRBJ1-2 | - | TRBV7-2 | TGTGCCAGCAGCCCCGGGACTGGCCAGGGCTACACCTTC | CASSPGTGQGYTF
few | TRBJ1-2 | - | TRBV5-1 | TGCGCCAGCACCTCAAGACAGGACGGCTATGGCTACACCTTC | CASTSRQDGYGYTF
- | TRBJ2-5 | TRBD2 | TRBV5-6 | TGTGCCAGCAGCCAAGCGGGGCCGGAGACCCAGTACTTC | CASSQAGPETQYF
- | TRBJ1-2 | TRBD1 | TRBV7-8 | TGTGCCAGCAGCCGGGACAGCGCTAGCTATGGCTACACCTTC | CASSRDSASYGYTF
- | TRBJ2-1 | - | TRBV29-1 | TGCAGCGTCCGGGACGGGACACCCTCCTACAATGAGCAGTTCTTC | CSVRDGTPSYNEQFF
- | TRBJ2-5 | TRBD1 | TRBV30 | TGTGCCTGGAGCCCTCCGGGACAGCAAGGGGAGACCCAGTACTTC | CAWSPPGQQGETQYF
- | TRBJ1-2 | - | TRBV29-1 | TGCAGCGTTGAAGGTTCCCGGGGCTACACCTTC | CSVEGSRGYTF
- | TRBJ1-1 | TRBD1 | TRBV25-1 | TGTGCCAGCAGTGCGAGGGGGCTGGGAAGCACTGAAGCTTTCTTT | CASSARGLGSTEAFF
once | TRBJ1-4 | - | TRBV29-1 | TGCAGCGTGGGTCCCAACCTCAGTGAAAAACTGTTTTTT | CSVGPNLSEKLFF
- | TRBJ2-2 | - | TRBV5-1 | TGCGCCAGCAGCTTGGCTGCTCCAGGGACCGGGGAGCTGTTTTTT | CASSLAAPGTGELFF
few | TRBJ2-1 | - | TRBV27 | TGTGCCAGCAGTTTAATAGGGCGGGATGAGCAGTTCTTC | CASSLIGRDEQFF
few | TRBJ2-1 | - | TRBV19 | TGTGCCAGTAGTCCTACTGAGGCAGGCTACAATGAGCAGTTCTTC | CASSPTEAGYNEQFF
- | TRBJ2-1 | - | TRBV6-5 | TGTGCCAGCAGTCCATTGACTTACAGTGAGCAGTTCTTC | CASSPLTYSEQFF
- | TRBJ1-1 | - | TRBV18 | TGTGCCAGCTCACCACCGGGGGGGGAAGCTTTCTTT | CASSPPGGEAFF
- | TRBJ2-7 | - | TRBV5-1 | TGCGCCAGCAGCTTGGACTTGGGGCCCTACGAGCAGTACTTC | CASSLDLGPYEQYF
- | TRBJ2-5 | TRBD1 | TRBV9 | TGTGCCAGCAGCGGAACAGGGGGCATGGAGACCCAGTACTTC | CASSGTGGMETQYF
once | TRBJ2-1 | - | TRBV9 | TGTGCCAGCAGCGTAGAGGTCAACAATGAGCAGTTCTTC | CASSVEVNNEQFF
few | TRBJ2-5 | TRBD1 | TRBV7-2 | TGTGCCAGCAGCACGATGACAGGGCTGAAAGAGACCCAGTACTTC | CASSTMTGLKETQYF
- | TRBJ1-1 | TRBD1 | TRBV5-1 | TGCGCCAGCAGCCCCGACAGGGTCACTAGTTACACTGAAGCTTTCTTT | CASSPDRVTSYTEAFF
- | TRBJ1-3 | - | TRBV4-1 | TGCGCCAGCAGCCAGCCTACAGGGAATAGAGGAAACACCATATATTTT | CASSQPTGNRGNTIYF
- | TRBJ2-7 | - | TRBV6-5 | TGTGCCAGCAGTTACACCCGCAGGGGCTACGAGCAGTACTTC | CASSYTRRGYEQYF
- | TRBJ1-1 | TRBD1 | TRBV29-1 | TGCAGCGCTAAAAGGACAGGGCAGAACACTGAAGCTTTCTTT | CSAKRTGQNTEAFF
- | TRBJ2-1 | TRBD1 | TRBV29-1 | TGCAGCGTTGGAGGACAGGGGGCAAAAAATAGGCAGTTCTTC | CSVGGQGAKNRQFF
- | TRBJ1-4 | - | TRBV14 | TGTGCCAGCAGCGGGTTGGATTACAATGAAAAACTGTTTTTT | CASSGLDYNEKLFF
- | TRBJ1-2 | - | TRBV2 | TGTGCCAGCAGTGATGGTGGTGGCTACACCTTC | CASSDGGGYTF
few | TRBJ1-5 | - | TRBV4-2 | TGTGCCAGCAGCCAAGGCCTAGGGACGGATCCCCAGCATTTT | CASSQGLGTDPQHF